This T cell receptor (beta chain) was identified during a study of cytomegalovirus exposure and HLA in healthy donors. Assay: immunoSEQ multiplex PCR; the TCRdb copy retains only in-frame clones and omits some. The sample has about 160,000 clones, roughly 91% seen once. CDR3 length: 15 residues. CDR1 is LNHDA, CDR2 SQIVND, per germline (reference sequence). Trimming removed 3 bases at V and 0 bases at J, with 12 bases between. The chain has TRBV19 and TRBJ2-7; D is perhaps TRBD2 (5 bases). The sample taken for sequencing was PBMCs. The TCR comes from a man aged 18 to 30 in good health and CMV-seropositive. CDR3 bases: TGTGCCAGTAGTATCTTACCGGGATCCTCCTACGAGCAGTACTTC. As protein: CASSILPGSSYEQYF. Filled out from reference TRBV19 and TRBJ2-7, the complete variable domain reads DGGITQSPKYLFRKEGQNVTLSCEQNLNHDAMYWYRQDPGQGLRLIYYSQIVNDFQKGDIAEGYSVSREKKESFPLTVTSAQKNPTAFYLCASSILPGSSYEQYFGPGTRLTVT.